This TCR beta chain was identified in a study of T-cell memory formation after mild COVID-19 (dated by TCRdb to the early 2020s). At the level of the whole study: Most TCR sequence clusters were specific to one of the two donors. The cohort was made up of two young adult volunteers, one female and one male, who were previously healthy. In a couple of donors, T-cell clones that expanded and contracted after mild COVID-19 were tracked by sequencing TCRalpha and TCRbeta repertoires over time. General findings and caveats noted by the study authors: Some responding clones were found in pre-infection memory, which suggests that pre-existing cross-reactive memory T cells took part in the SARS-CoV-2 response. Balanced CD4/CD8 phenotypes were observed for clones contracting from day 15 to 85, whereas a bias towards CD4+ was observed for a second wave of clones expanding from day 15 to 37. Contracting CD4+ clones were found mainly in CM and EM memory subsets, while CD8+ clones were enriched in EMRA. SARS-CoV-2 specificity of the second-wave clones peaking on day 37 was not confirmed. Only two mild cases were covered in the study, and larger cohorts including severe cases with pre-infection samples were considered necessary.

As concerns this clonotype: This clone's antigen is unknown. No base quality values were provided; no much bigger clone lies one nucleotide off.

Sequencing instrument: Illumina NovaSeq 6000. cDNA libraries for TCRalpha and TCRbeta were prepared by 5'RACE using constant-segment primers, with sample barcodes and unique molecular identifiers added. RNA was extracted from every sample with Trizol reagent. Libraries were amplified in two PCR steps, with a second sample barcode and Illumina TruSeq adapters added in the second step. The libraries were sequenced on an Illumina NovaSeq using 2 x 150 bp paired-end reads. As for the authors' bioinformatics: Demultiplexing of reads and collapsing into UMI-guided consensus sequences were performed with migec v1.2.7. With mixcr v2.1.11, UMI consensuses were aligned to TRA and TRB V and J templates and assembled into clonotypes. Expanded or contracted clonotypes were those called significant by both edgeR and NoisET, with noise models trained on biological replicates. For edgeR calls, a false discovery rate-adjusted p below 0.01 and a log2 fold-change threshold of 1 were applied. PCA with hierarchical clustering of max-normalized trajectories of the 1000 most abundant clonotypes was used as exploratory dynamics analysis. Separately sequenced CD4+ and CD8+ repertoires were used to assign a CD4 or CD8 phenotype to each responding clone. The raw public reads went through TCRdb reprocessing: fastp at Q25, MiXCR clone calling, in-frame beta chains kept. Each entry merges the rows of one CDR3 protein and shows their most common DNA and genes. Here the V and J calls rest on TCRdb's processing, not on the authors' analysis. In all, the sample holds about 140,000 distinct CDR3 sequences, and around 15% of those were seen once. Under 30% of the sample rests with the top ten.

From the cysteine through the phenylalanine, the CDR3 covers 17 amino acids. Of the read, only the CDR3 DNA is kept; its 51 bases are in frame from base 1. Sequences MNHEY (CDR1) and SVGAGI (CDR2) are obtained from the germline V gene. Cut back by 0 bases and 7 bases, the V and J ends lie 19 bases apart. Ficoll-Paque density gradient centrifugation was used to isolate PBMCs. This TCR was sampled from an adult woman who had mild COVID-19 (a few samples of this study predate the infection). The sample titles of this study are shuffled in the database, so cell type and time point are left out; the donor was told from shared clones. The source material was PBMCs or a T cell subset sorted from them (not recorded which). The chain is encoded by TRBV6-5 joined to TRBJ2-1, with the D segment identity uncertain. CDR3 region: CASSYSTASLAGNEQFF. The sequenced DNA is TGTGCCAGCAGTTACTCGACCGCTAGTTTAGCCGGAAATGAGCAGTTCTTC.